This paragraph reports one T cell receptor beta chain. Its antigen is not identified. Trimming took off 5 bases at V and 2 bases at J, with 13 bases between the two ends. The V gene's germline CDR1 is SGHNT and CDR2 YENEEA. The CDR3 consists of 14 residues. The data originate from a study of cytomegalovirus exposure and HLA in healthy donors. General study results and limits: In an earlier analysis, productive rearrangement rates for most beta V segments clustered near 87% or 30%. In a later analysis, TCR beta V- and J-gene trimming showed a link to a missense DCLRE1C variant.

This PCR relied on a set of 60 Vbeta primers and 13 Jbeta primers. Authors' processing steps: Later, 80 million or so unique TCR beta chains were counted in an analysis, and some 10 million of them were shared. Repertoires were generated with immunoSEQ multiplex PCR, while TCRdb's copy carries only in-frame clones and drops some. The DNA gave D and trimming, while V, J and clone size come from that table. The repertoire has around 59,000 clones, roughly 83% of them found once; the top ten carry 1.5% to 2%. This cohort consisted of healthy bone marrow donors. Input material: PBMCs. The rearrangement uses TRBV11-3 and TRBJ2-7; maybe TRBD2 (5 bases). The receptor's source is a human donor in good health. CDR3 sequence (DNA): TGTGCCAGCAGCCTCAGACACGGGACCTACGAGCAGTACTTC. Translation gives CASSLRHGTYEQYF.